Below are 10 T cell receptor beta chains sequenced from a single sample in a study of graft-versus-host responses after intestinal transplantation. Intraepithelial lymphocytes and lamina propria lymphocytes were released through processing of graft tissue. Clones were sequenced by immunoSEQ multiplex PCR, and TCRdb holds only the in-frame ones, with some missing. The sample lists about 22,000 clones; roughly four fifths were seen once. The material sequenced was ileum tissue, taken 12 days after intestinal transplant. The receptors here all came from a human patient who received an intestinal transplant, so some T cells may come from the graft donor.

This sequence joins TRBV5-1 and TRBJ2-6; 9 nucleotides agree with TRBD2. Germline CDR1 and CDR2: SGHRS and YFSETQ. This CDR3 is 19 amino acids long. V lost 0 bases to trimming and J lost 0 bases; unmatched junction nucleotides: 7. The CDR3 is CASSLAILAGPSGANVLTF. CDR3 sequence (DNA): TGCGCCAGCAGCTTGGCAATCCTAGCGGGGCCCTCTGGGGCCAACGTCCTGACTTTC.

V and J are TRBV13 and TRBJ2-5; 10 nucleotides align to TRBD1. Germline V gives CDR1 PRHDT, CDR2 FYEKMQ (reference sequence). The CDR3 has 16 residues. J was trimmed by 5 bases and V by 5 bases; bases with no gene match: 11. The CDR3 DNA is TGTGCCAGCAGCCCCGGGGACAGGGGCCCTGGGGAGACCCAGTACTTC. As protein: CASSPGDRGPGETQYF. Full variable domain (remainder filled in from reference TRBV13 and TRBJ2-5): AAGVIQSPRHLIKEKRETATLKCYPIPRHDTVYWYQQGPGQDPQFLISFYEKMQSDKGSIPDRFSAQQFSDYHSELNMSSLELGDSALYFCASSPGDRGPGETQYFGPGTRLLVL.

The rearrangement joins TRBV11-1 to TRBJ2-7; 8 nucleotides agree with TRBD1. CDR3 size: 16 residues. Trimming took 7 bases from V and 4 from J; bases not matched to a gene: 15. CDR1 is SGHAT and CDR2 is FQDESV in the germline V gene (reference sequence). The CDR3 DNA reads TGTGCCAGCATCCAGTGGTATCAGGGGGCTGTGTACGAGCAGTACTTC. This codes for CASIQWYQGAVYEQYF.

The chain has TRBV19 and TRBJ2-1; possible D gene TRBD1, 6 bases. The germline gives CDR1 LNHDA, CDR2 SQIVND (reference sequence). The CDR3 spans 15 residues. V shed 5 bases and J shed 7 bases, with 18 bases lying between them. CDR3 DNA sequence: TGTGCCAGTAGTCCCACTGTGGGGGCCGGGAATGAGCAGTTCTTC. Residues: CASSPTVGAGNEQFF.

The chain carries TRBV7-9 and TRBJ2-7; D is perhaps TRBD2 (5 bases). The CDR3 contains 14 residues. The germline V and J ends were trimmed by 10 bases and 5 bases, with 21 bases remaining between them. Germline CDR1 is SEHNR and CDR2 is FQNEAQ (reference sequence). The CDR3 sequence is CATRNYGGSHEQYF. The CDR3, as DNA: TGTGCCACGCGCAATTACGGCGGGTCCCACGAGCAGTACTTC.

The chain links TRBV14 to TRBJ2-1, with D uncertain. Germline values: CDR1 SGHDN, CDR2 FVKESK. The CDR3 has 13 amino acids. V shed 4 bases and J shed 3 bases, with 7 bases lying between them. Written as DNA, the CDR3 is TGTGCCAGCAGCCCGCGATTCTACAATGAGCAGTTCTTC. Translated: CASSPRFYNEQFF.

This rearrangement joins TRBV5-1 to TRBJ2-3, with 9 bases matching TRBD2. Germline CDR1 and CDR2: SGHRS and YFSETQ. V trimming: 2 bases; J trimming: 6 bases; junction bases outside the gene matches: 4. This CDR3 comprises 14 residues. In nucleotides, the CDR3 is TGCGCCAGCAGCTTAGGACTAGCGACGGATACGCAGTATTTT. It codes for CASSLGLATDTQYF.

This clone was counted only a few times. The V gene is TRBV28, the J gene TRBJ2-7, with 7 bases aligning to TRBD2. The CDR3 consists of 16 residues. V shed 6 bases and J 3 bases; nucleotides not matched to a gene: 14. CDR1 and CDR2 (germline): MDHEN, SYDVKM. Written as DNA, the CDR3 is TGTGCCAGCAGCTTGGCATCGGGGGGATCTCTCTACGAGCAGTACTTC. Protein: CASSLASGGSLYEQYF.

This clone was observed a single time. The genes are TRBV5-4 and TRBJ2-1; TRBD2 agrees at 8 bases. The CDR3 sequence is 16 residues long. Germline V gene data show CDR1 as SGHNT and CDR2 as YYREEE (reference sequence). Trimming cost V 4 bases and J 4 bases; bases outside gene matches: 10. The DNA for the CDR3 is TGTGCCAGCAGCCTAGACGGGAGCGGGAGATACAATGAGCAGTTCTTC. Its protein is CASSLDGSGRYNEQFF.

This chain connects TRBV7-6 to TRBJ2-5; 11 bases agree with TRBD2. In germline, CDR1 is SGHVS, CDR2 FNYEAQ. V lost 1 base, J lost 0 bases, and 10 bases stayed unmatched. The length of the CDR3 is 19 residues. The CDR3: CASSLVVVASGGYQETQYF. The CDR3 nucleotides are TGTGCCAGCAGCTTAGTGGTGGTGGCTAGCGGGGGGTACCAAGAGACCCAGTACTTC.